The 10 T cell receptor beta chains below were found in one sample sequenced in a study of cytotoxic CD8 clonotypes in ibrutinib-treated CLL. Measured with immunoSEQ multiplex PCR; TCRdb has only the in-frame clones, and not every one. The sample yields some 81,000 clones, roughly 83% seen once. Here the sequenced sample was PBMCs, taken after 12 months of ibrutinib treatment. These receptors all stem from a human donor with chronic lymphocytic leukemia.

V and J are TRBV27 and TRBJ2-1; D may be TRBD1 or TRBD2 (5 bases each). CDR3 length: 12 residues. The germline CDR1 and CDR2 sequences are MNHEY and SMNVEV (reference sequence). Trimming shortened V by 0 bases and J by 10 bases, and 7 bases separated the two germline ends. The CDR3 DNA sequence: TGTGCCAGCAGTTTATCGAGGGGAGAGCAGTTCTTC. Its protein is CASSLSRGEQFF.

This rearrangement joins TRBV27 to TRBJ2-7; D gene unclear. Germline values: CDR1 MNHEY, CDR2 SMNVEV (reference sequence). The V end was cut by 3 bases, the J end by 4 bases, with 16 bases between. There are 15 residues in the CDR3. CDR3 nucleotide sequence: TGTGCCAGCAGTTTTGGCGGTTTTAGCCAATACGAGCAGTACTTC. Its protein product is CASSFGGFSQYEQYF.

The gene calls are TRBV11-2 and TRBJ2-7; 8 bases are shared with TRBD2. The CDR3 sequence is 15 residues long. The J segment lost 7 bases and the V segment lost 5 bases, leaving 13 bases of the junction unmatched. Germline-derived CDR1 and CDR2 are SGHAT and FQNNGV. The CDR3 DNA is TGTGCCAGCAGCCCGCTAACGGGAGGGCCGCGGGAGCAGTACTTC. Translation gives CASSPLTGGPREQYF.

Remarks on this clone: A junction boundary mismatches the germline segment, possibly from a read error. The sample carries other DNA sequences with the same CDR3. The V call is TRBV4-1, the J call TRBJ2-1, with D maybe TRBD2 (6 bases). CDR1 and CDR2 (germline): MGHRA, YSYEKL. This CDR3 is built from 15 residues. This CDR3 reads CASSQAGDPGDEQFF. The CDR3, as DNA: TGTGCCAGCAGCCAAGCCGGGGACCCGGGAGACGAGCAGTTCTTC.

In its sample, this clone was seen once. The CDR3 DNA is TGCGCCAGCAGCTTGGCCGGAATGTCGGGGGGCACTGAAGCTTTCTTT. This translates into CASSLAGMSGGTEAFF. The rearrangement uses TRBV5-1 and TRBJ1-1, with TRBD1 as a possible D gene (5 bases). Trimming took 0 bases from V and 4 from J, leaving 16 bases between them. The CDR3 sequence is 16 residues long. Germline CDR1 is SGHRS and CDR2 is YFSETQ.

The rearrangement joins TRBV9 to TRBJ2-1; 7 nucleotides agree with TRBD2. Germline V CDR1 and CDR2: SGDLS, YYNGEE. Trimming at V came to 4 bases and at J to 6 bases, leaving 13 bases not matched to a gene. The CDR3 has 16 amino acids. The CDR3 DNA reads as TGTGCCAGCAGCCCCCTCGGGGGGAGGGCTGGCAATGAGCAGTTCTTC. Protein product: CASSPLGGRAGNEQFF. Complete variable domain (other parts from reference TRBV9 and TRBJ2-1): DSGVTQTPKHLITATGQRVTLRCSPRSGDLSVYWYQQSLDQGLQFLIQYYNGEERAKGNILERFSAQQFPDLHSELNLSSLELGDSALYFCASSPLGGRAGNEQFFGPGTRLTVL.

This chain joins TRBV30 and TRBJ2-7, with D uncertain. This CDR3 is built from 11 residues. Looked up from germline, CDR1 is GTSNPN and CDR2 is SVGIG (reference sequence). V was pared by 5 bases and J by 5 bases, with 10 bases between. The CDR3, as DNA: TGTGCCTGGGGTGGTCGCCACGAGCAGTACTTC. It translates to CAWGGRHEQYF.

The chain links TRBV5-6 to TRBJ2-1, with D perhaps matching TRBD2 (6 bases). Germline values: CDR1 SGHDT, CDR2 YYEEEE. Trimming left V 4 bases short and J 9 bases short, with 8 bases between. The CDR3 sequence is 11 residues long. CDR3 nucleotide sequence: TGTGCCAGCAGCGGGGGAGGTGAGCAGTTCTTC. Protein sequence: CASSGGGEQFF.

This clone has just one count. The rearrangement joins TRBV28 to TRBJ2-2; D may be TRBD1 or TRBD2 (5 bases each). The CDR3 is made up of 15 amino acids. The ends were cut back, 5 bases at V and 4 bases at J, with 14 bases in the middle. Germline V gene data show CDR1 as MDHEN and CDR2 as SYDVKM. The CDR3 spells CASSPYPGPTGELFF. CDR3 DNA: TGTGCCAGCAGTCCGTATCCGGGACCCACCGGGGAGCTGTTTTTT.

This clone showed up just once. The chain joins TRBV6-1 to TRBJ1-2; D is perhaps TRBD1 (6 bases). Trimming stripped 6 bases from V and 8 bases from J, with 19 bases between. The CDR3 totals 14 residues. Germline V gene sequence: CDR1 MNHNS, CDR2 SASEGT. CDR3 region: CASRPPNGGLGYTF. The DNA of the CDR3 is TGTGCCAGCAGGCCACCCAACGGGGGGCTCGGCTACACCTTC.